These 22 T cell receptor beta chains were all obtained from the same sample, sequenced in a study of cytomegalovirus exposure and HLA in healthy donors. With 60 Vbeta and 13 Jbeta primers, the PCR was carried out. Produced via immunoSEQ multiplex PCR; TCRdb's table is partial and in-frame only. Of about 110,000 clones in the sample, 60% to 85% were seen once. Sample: PBMCs. The receptor set was obtained from a male donor in good health and CMV-seropositive.

This clone was recorded a few times. The rearrangement joins TRBV5-1 to TRBJ2-7; D remains unclear. In germline, CDR1 is SGHRS, CDR2 YFSETQ. The CDR3 contains 13 residues. V was cut by 4 bases and J by 5 bases, with 13 bases left in between. The CDR3 DNA follows: TGCGCCAGCAGCCGCGAGGTTAGAAACGAGCAGTACTTC. Its translation: CASSREVRNEQYF.

This chain connects TRBV10-3 to TRBJ1-1, with TRBD1 identical over 11 bases. With V trimmed by 8 bases and J by 4 bases, 0 bases remained unmatched. There are 12 residues in the CDR3. Germline values: CDR1 ENHRY, CDR2 SYGVKD. The CDR3 reads CAIGTGGTEAFF. The CDR3 region has the DNA TGTGCCATCGGGACAGGGGGCACTGAAGCTTTCTTT.

The chain recombines TRBV7-6 with TRBJ2-2, with 9 nucleotides matching TRBD2. CDR3 length: 16 amino acids. Losses at the gene ends were 1 base for V and 5 bases for J; bases not matched to a gene: 5. Germline CDR1 SGHVS, CDR2 FNYEAQ. Here the CDR3 reads CASSLVSAGGTGELFF. CDR3 bases: TGTGCCAGCAGCTTAGTATCAGCGGGGGGAACCGGGGAGCTGTTTTTT.

The chain combines TRBV6-5 with TRBJ1-1; TRBD1 is a possible D gene (6 bases). The CDR3 is made up of 13 amino acids. V shed 6 bases and J shed 0 bases, with 8 bases lying between them. Germline CDR1 is MNHEY and CDR2 is SVGAGI. CDR3 protein: CASRAGVNTEAFF. CDR3 in DNA: TGTGCCAGCAGGGCAGGGGTGAACACTGAAGCTTTCTTT.

J is TRBJ1-2 and V is TRBV5-4; 7 nucleotides align to TRBD1. Trimming cost V 4 bases and J 5 bases; bases outside gene matches: 11. Germline CDR1 SGHNT, CDR2 YYREEE (reference sequence). The CDR3 sequence is 15 residues long. CDR3 amino acids: CASSGEGGWVYGYTF. The CDR3 coding sequence is TGTGCCAGCAGCGGGGAAGGGGGCTGGGTTTATGGCTACACCTTC.

The J gene is TRBJ2-2, the V gene TRBV11-3; 8 nucleotides line up with TRBD2. The germline V gene has CDR1 SGHNT and CDR2 YENEEA. The CDR3 spans 15 residues. Trimming removed 8 bases from V and 1 base from J; junction bases left unmatched: 6. In DNA form, the CDR3 reads TGTGCCAGCCGGGGGGGACAAATGAACACCGGGGAGCTGTTTTTT. It encodes CASRGGQMNTGELFF.

V usage is TRBV6-1 and J usage is TRBJ2-7; 8 bases are shared with TRBD2. Germline V gives CDR1 MNHNS, CDR2 SASEGT. V gave up 0 bases and J gave up 5 bases; unmatched junction bases: 6. The CDR3 is 15 amino acids. CDR3 sequence (DNA): TGTGCCAGCAGTGAAGCCGGGGGGGGCCCCCACGAGCAGTACTTC. This sequence encodes CASSEAGGGPHEQYF.

This clone appeared a few times. The rearrangement links TRBV19 to TRBJ2-5, with 9 bases aligning to TRBD1. Germline values: CDR1 LNHDA, CDR2 SQIVND (reference sequence). CDR3 length: 16 amino acids. The V segment lost 9 bases and the J segment 6 bases; nucleotides outside the gene matches: 17. CDR3 coding DNA: TGTGCCAGCCAACCTACCCCGGGACAGGGTATGAAGACCCAGTACTTC. Its translation: CASQPTPGQGMKTQYF.

This clone was detected once. V is TRBV14 and J is TRBJ2-3, with TRBD2 as a possible D gene (7 bases). The CDR3 has 19 residues. V shed 1 base and J shed 3 bases, with 23 bases lying between them. Germline V gene sequence: CDR1 SGHDN, CDR2 FVKESK. CDR3 amino acids: CASSQGGGWSSGKTDTQYF. CDR3 sequence (DNA): TGTGCCAGCAGCCAAGGCGGGGGCTGGTCGAGCGGGAAAACAGATACGCAGTATTTT.

The chain joins TRBV27 to TRBJ1-6, with TRBD1 identical over 11 bases. Germline lookup yields CDR1 MNHEY and CDR2 SMNVEV (reference sequence). The CDR3 covers 14 residues. Losses at the gene ends were 4 bases for V and 7 bases for J; bases not matched to a gene: 0. CDR3 region: CASSWTGGNSPLHF. The DNA for the CDR3 is TGTGCCAGCAGTTGGACAGGGGGCAATTCACCCCTCCACTTT.

V and J are TRBV19 and TRBJ1-5, with D perhaps matching TRBD1 (5 bases). Between the trimmed V and J ends, which lost 4 bases and 0 bases, there was a span of 13 bases. Looked up from germline, CDR1 is LNHDA and CDR2 is SQIVND (reference sequence). CDR3 size: 16 residues. CDR3 sequence (DNA): TGTGCCAGTAGTACTCCAAGGAGGGGTAGCAATCAGCCCCAGCATTTT. Its protein is CASSTPRRGSNQPQHF.

The chain's CDR3 is CASSLHGTGELFF. In nucleotides, the CDR3 is TGTGCCAGCAGCTTACACGGCACCGGGGAGCTGTTTTTT. This chain connects TRBV7-9 to TRBJ2-2; no reliable D call. Trimming cost V 2 bases and J 4 bases, with 5 bases left between them. The CDR3 is 13 residues long. Germline V CDR1 and CDR2: SEHNR, FQNEAQ (reference sequence). Supplemented by reference TRBV7-9 and TRBJ2-2, the full variable domain reads DTGVSQNPRHKITKRGQNVTFRCDPISEHNRLYWYRQTLGQGPEFLTYFQNEAQLEKSRLLSDRFSAERPKGSFSTLEIQRTEQGDSAMYLCASSLHGTGELFFGEGSRLTVL.

The chain combines TRBV11-3 with TRBJ1-3, with 7 positions matching TRBD1. V gave up 4 bases and J gave up 0 bases; unmatched junction bases: 6. The CDR3 covers 16 residues. Germline values: CDR1 SGHNT, CDR2 YENEEA. The CDR3 region is CASSSSGGSSGNTIYF. CDR3 DNA: TGTGCCAGCAGCTCCTCAGGGGGAAGCTCTGGAAACACCATATATTTT.

This chain uses TRBV9 with TRBJ1-1; D perhaps matches TRBD1 (6 bases). The V end lost 1 base, the J end lost 7 bases, and 14 bases lay between the germline ends. This CDR3 has 14 residues. Germline V gene lookup returns CDR1 SGDLS and CDR2 YYNGEE. CDR3 protein: CASSVIGDKGEAFF. The CDR3 bases are TGTGCCAGCAGCGTAATTGGGGACAAGGGTGAAGCTTTCTTT.

This clone was seen a few times. J is TRBJ2-1 and V is TRBV4-3; 10 bases are a match to TRBD2. V gave up 1 base and J gave up 7 bases; unmatched junction bases: 7. The CDR3 covers 16 residues. Germline-derived CDR1 and CDR2 are LGHNA and YSLEER. CDR3 amino acids: CASSQGTSGIRNEQFF. CDR3 bases: TGCGCCAGCAGCCAAGGTACTAGCGGGATAAGAAATGAGCAGTTCTTC.

This clone was counted only a few times. The gene calls are TRBV5-1 and TRBJ2-2; TRBD2 agrees at 10 bases. CDR3 length: 15 amino acids. The germline V gene encodes CDR1 SGHRS and CDR2 YFSETQ. The J segment lost 4 bases and the V segment lost 5 bases, leaving 5 bases of the junction unmatched. The CDR3: CASSRIAGGTGELFF. The CDR3 DNA reads as TGCGCCAGCAGTCGCATAGCGGGGGGCACCGGGGAGCTGTTTTTT.

V and J are TRBV11-3 and TRBJ2-1; maybe TRBD1 (6 bases). Germline assignment: CDR1 SGHNT and CDR2 YENEEA. CDR3 size: 15 residues. The V and J ends lost 3 bases and 6 bases respectively, with 15 bases between them. CDR3 residues: CASSFGTSLTNEQFF. CDR3 DNA: TGTGCCAGCAGCTTTGGGACATCCCTAACCAATGAGCAGTTCTTC.

The table lists this clone with a few counts. V usage is TRBV28 and J usage is TRBJ2-7, with 9 bases that match TRBD1. Germline assignment: CDR1 MDHEN and CDR2 SYDVKM. The CDR3 runs to 15 residues. V lost 4 bases and J lost 2; bases outside the gene matches: 6. This CDR3 reads CASSSTGGDPYEQYF. CDR3 nucleotide sequence: TGTGCCAGCAGTTCGACAGGGGGGGATCCCTACGAGCAGTACTTC.

The chain joins TRBV4-3 to TRBJ2-7, with 7 bases that match TRBD2. Germline trimming cut 2 bases from V and 6 bases from J; bases unmatched to any gene: 16. Germline lookup yields CDR1 LGHNA and CDR2 YSLEER. The CDR3 sequence is 17 residues long. The CDR3: CASSQFAGVLGAVEQYF. The CDR3, as DNA: TGCGCCAGCAGCCAATTCGCGGGAGTCTTAGGGGCCGTCGAGCAGTACTTC.

The V call is TRBV7-2, the J call TRBJ1-2; 9 bases are a match to TRBD1. V shed 3 bases, J shed 8 bases, and the junction held 13 bases outside the gene matches. The CDR3 runs 16 residues. Looked up from germline, CDR1 is SGHTA and CDR2 is FQGNSA. In DNA form, the CDR3 reads TGTGCCAGCAGCTTCGAAGTAGGACAGGGGTTGTCCGGCTACACCTTC. Residues: CASSFEVGQGLSGYTF.

V usage is TRBV6-5 and J usage is TRBJ1-1; TRBD1 might be the D (5 bases). Germline V gene data show CDR1 as MNHEY and CDR2 as SVGAGI. This CDR3 contains 15 residues. V dropped 2 bases and J dropped 1 base, with 11 bases sitting between them. The CDR3 protein is CASSYRGAPNTEAFF. The CDR3 coding sequence is TGTGCCAGCAGTTACCGCGGGGCTCCGAACACTGAAGCTTTCTTT.

The V and J genes are TRBV13 and TRBJ1-2; 8 bases are a match to TRBD1. After removal of 3 bases from V and 5 bases from J, the junction contained 8 bases not matched to a gene. The CDR3 has 15 amino acids. The germline gives CDR1 PRHDT, CDR2 FYEKMQ (reference sequence). The CDR3 here is CASSFLQGASYGYTF. CDR3 nucleotide sequence: TGTGCCAGCAGCTTTCTGCAGGGGGCAAGTTATGGCTACACCTTC.